Listed here is a single TCR beta chain. This record comes from a study of cytomegalovirus exposure and HLA in healthy donors. Across the study: A data release that came early held around 85 million unique TCRs from HLA-typed donors.

The V gene end was trimmed by 6 bases and the J gene end by 0 bases; junction bases not matched to a gene: 3. The CDR3 contains 14 residues. CDR1 is SEHNR, CDR2 FQNEAQ, per germline (reference sequence). A multiplex PCR was run with 60 Vbeta primers and 13 Jbeta primers. Authors' analysis steps: About 12 million of 80 million or so unique TCR beta chains were shared, per a later count. Method: immunoSEQ multiplex PCR; TCRdb's copy keeps in-frame clones and lacks some. V and J calls and clone size are copied from that table; D and trimming were computed from the DNA. The sample comprises 150,000 to 200,000 clones, approximately 84% of which are singletons, and 2.9% rests with the top ten.

The sample consisted of PBMCs. V usage is TRBV7-9 and J usage is TRBJ1-1; 8 bases are shared with TRBD1. The clonotype originates from a female donor in good health and CMV-seronegative. Here the CDR3 DNA reads TGTGCCAGCAGAATACAGGGGGTGAACACTGAAGCTTTCTTT. Translated: CASRIQGVNTEAFF.